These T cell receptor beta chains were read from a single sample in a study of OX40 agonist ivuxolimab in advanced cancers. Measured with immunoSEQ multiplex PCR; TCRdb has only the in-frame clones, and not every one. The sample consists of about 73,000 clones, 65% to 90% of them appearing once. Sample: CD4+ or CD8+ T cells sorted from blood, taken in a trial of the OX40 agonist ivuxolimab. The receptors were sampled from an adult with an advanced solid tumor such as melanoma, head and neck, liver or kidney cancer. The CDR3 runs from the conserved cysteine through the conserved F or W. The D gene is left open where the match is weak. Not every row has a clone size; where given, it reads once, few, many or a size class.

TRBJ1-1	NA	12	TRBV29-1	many	TGCAGCGTTGCAACGGGCGGTACTGAAGCTTTCTTT	CSVATGGTEAFF
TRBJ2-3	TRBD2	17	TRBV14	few	TGTGCCAGCAGCCAGGCGGGGGGGGCCCTAAGCACAGATACGCAGTATTTT	CASSQAGGALSTDTQYF
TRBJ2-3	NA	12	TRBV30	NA	TGTGCCTGGAGTAGAATGCTCGCTACGCAGTATTTT	CAWSRMLATQYF
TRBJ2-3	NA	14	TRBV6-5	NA	TGTGCCAGCAGTTACGGGGTCGAGGGATATACGCAGTATTTT	CASSYGVEGYTQYF
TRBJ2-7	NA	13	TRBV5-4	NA	TGTGCCAGCAGCTTGGGGTTGGAGTACGAGCAGTACTTC	CASSLGLEYEQYF
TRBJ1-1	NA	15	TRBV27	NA	TGTGCCAGCAGTTTATTTGGCCAGGAGAACACTGAAGCTTTCTTT	CASSLFGQENTEAFF
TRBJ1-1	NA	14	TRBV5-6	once	TGTGCCAGCAGGGGAGGGGCCGTGAACACTGAAGCTTTCTTT	CASRGGAVNTEAFF
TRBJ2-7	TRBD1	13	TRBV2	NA	TGTGCCAGCACAGGACAGGGGTTCCACGAGCAGTACTTC	CASTGQGFHEQYF
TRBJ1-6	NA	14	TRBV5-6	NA	TGTGCCAGCAGCGTGCAGGGCGTCCGGTCACCCCTCCACTTT	CASSVQGVRSPLHF
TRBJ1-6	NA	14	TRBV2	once	TGTGCCATACTACAGGGCTCCTATAATTCACCCCTCCACTTT	CAILQGSYNSPLHF
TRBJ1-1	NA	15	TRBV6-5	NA	TGTGCCAGCACCCCTCGGGAGGATTGGGGCACTGAAGCTTTCTTT	CASTPREDWGTEAFF
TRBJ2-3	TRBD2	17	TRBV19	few	TGTGCCAGTAGTATGGGCCTCACCGGGGGGGGGACAGATACGCAGTATTTT	CASSMGLTGGGTDTQYF
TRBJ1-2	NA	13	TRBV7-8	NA	TGTGCCAGCAGCTTAGTGCAGGGCGATGGCTACACCTTC	CASSLVQGDGYTF
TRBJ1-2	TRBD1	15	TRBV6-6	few	TGTGCCAGCAGAGGAACGGACAGGGAGGACTATGGCTACACCTTC	CASRGTDREDYGYTF
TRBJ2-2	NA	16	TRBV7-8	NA	TGTGCCAGCAGCTTATGGGGTCTAGCGTCCACCGGGGAGCTGTTTTTT	CASSLWGLASTGELFF
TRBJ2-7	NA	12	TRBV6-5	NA	TGTGCCAGCAGTTACACCGAGGCCGAGCAGTACTTC	CASSYTEAEQYF
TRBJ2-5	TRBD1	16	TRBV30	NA	TGTGCCTGGAGCCTGCCCCTGGGACAGGGGTTGGAGACCCAGTACTTC	CAWSLPLGQGLETQYF
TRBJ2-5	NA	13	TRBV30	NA	TGTGCCTGGAGCGGAAGGGCCGGGGAGACCCAGTACTTC	CAWSGRAGETQYF
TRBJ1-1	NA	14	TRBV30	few	TGTGCCTGGAGAATCCATGGAGTGGACACTGAAGCTTTCTTT	CAWRIHGVDTEAFF
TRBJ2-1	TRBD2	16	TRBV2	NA	TGTGCCAGCAGGGCGGGACTAGCGGGGGCCAACAATGAGCAGTTCTTC	CASRAGLAGANNEQFF
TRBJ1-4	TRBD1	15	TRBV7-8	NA	TGTGCCAGCAGCTTGCGACAGGGCGGAGATGAAAAACTGTTTTTT	CASSLRQGGDEKLFF
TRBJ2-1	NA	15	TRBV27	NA	TGTGCCAGCAGTAGGGGGGGGGCGCGTCAACATGAGCAGTTCTTC	CASSRGGARQHEQFF
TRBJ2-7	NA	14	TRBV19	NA	TGTGCCAGTAGAATGAGGACAAACTCCTACGAGCAGTACTTC	CASRMRTNSYEQYF
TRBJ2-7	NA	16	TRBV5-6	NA	TGTGCCAGCAGCTCGTTGGTTGGGTCCGTGTCCTACGAGCAGTACTTC	CASSSLVGSVSYEQYF
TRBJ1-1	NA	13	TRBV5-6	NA	TGTGCCAGCAGCTCATGGTCTGGGGGTGCAGCTTTCTTT	CASSSWSGGAAFF
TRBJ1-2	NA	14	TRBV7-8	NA	TGTGCCAGCAGCTTAGACCAGGGCGAGGATGGCTACACCTTC	CASSLDQGEDGYTF
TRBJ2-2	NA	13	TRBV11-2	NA	TGTGCCAGCAGTTGGCGTAACACCGGGGAGCTGTTTTTT	CASSWRNTGELFF
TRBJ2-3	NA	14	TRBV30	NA	TGTGCCTGGGCCTCAGGGGGGGGAGCAGATACGCAGTATTTT	CAWASGGGADTQYF
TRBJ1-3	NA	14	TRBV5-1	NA	TGCGCCAGCAGGGTCCTTCCCTCTGGAAACACCATATATTTT	CASRVLPSGNTIYF
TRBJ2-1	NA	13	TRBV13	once	TGTGCCAGCAGCTCCGGACGGTTTAATGAGCAGTTCTTC	CASSSGRFNEQFF
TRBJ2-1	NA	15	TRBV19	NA	TGTGCCAGTAGTATAGGGCCACAGTCCTACAATGAGCAGTTCTTC	CASSIGPQSYNEQFF
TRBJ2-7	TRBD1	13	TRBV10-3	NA	TGTGCCATCAGCGGGACAGGATGGTACGAGCAGTACTTC	CAISGTGWYEQYF
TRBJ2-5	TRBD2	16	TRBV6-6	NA	TGTGCCAGCAGTCCCCGAGGGAGCGGGGGGGTCGAGACCCAGTACTTC	CASSPRGSGGVETQYF
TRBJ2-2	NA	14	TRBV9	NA	TGTGCCAGCAGCGGGTGGAGGGATAGCGGGGAGCTGTTTTTT	CASSGWRDSGELFF